The next 21 T cell receptor beta chains were all read from a single sample in a study of T cell changes during pregnancy in multiple sclerosis (dated by TCRdb to about 2019). Library prep was done by the immunoSEQ multiplex PCR assay. TCRdb's version of the immuneACCESS table is confined to in-frame rearrangements and falls short of the full clone set. An unresolved V gene accounts for under half of the shortfall where checked; the remainder is of unknown origin. The sample data list over 70,000 clones, and roughly 93% of these were observed just once. 2% to 2.5% of the sample is in the top ten clones. Specimen: peripheral blood, collected in the third trimester of pregnancy. The receptor set was obtained from a female donor with multiple sclerosis, enrolled in a pregnancy study.

The V call is TRBV28, the J call TRBJ2-1; D may be TRBD2 (5 bases). CDR1 is MDHEN and CDR2 is SYDVKM in the germline V gene. The V gene lost 5 bases and the J gene lost 13 bases, with 18 bases spanning the gap. The CDR3 has 13 residues. CDR3: CASSPPPGIIQFF. CDR3 sequence (DNA): TGTGCCAGCAGTCCGCCCCCCGGGATTATACAGTTCTTC. Combining the CDR3 with reference TRBV28 and TRBJ2-1 gives the whole variable domain DVKVTQSSRYLVKRTGEKVFLECVQDMDHENMFWYRQDPGLGLRLIYFSYDVKMKEKGDIPEGYSVSREKKERFSLILESASTNQTSMYLCASSPPPGIIQFFGPGTRLTVL.

The rearrangement joins TRBV19 to TRBJ2-3, with 15 nucleotides matching TRBD2. The CDR3 consists of 20 residues. V lost 1 base, J lost 0 bases, and 8 bases stayed unmatched. Germline V lookup: CDR1 LNHDA, CDR2 SQIVND (reference sequence). The CDR3 region has the DNA TGTGCCAGTAGTATAGGATGGGGACTAGCGGGAGGACCTAGCACAGATACGCAGTATTTT. It encodes CASSIGWGLAGGPSTDTQYF.

The chain recombines TRBV29-1 with TRBJ2-2; 10 bases fit TRBD1. The germline gives CDR1 SQVTM, CDR2 ANQGSEA. This CDR3 comprises 15 residues. With 1 base clipped from V and 4 bases from J, the junction kept 3 bases outside the gene matches. As DNA, the CDR3 is TGCAGCGTTGAAGGGACAGGGGGTCGCACCGGGGAGCTGTTTTTT. This translates into CSVEGTGGRTGELFF.

The rearrangement links TRBV28 to TRBJ1-2, with 7 bases lining up with TRBD1. The V segment lost 8 bases and the J segment 4 bases; nucleotides outside the gene matches: 7. This CDR3 is 13 amino acids long. Looked up from germline, CDR1 is MDHEN and CDR2 is SYDVKM. The chain's CDR3 is CASVKGAGYGYTF. Written as DNA, the CDR3 is TGTGCCAGCGTAAAGGGGGCGGGCTATGGCTACACCTTC.

The chain joins TRBV6-1 to TRBJ1-2; D remains ambiguous. Germline CDR1 reads MNHNS; CDR2 reads SASEGT. This CDR3 is built from 14 residues. Between the trimmed V and J ends, which lost 8 bases and 0 bases, there was a span of 13 bases. The CDR3 sequence: CASADPGANYGYTF. The CDR3 DNA follows: TGTGCCAGCGCGGATCCCGGAGCTAACTATGGCTACACCTTC.

The genes are TRBV5-1 and TRBJ1-5; perhaps TRBD1 as D (6 bases). The CDR3 length is 14 residues. Between the trimmed V and J ends, which lost 1 base and 7 bases, there was a span of 12 bases. Germline V CDR1 and CDR2: SGHRS, YFSETQ. In DNA, the CDR3 is TGCGCCAGCAGCTTGAAACAGGGTGGGCAGCCCCAGCATTTT. This translates into CASSLKQGGQPQHF.

The chain combines TRBV25-1 with TRBJ2-5; D is perhaps TRBD1 (6 bases). The CDR3 extends over 12 amino acids. Trimming pared 8 bases from V and 13 bases from J, leaving 20 bases between. The V gene's germline CDR1 is MGHDK and CDR2 SYGVNS. CDR3 DNA: TGTGCCAGCGACGGGGACATCCGGGGTCTGTACTTC. It codes for CASDGDIRGLYF.

This chain joins TRBV28 and TRBJ1-5, with 9 bases fitting TRBD1. The CDR3 is 18 residues long. Germline V gene data show CDR1 as MDHEN and CDR2 as SYDVKM. The V and J ends lost 5 bases and 4 bases, in that order; junction bases with no gene match: 15. DNA for the CDR3: TGTGCCAGCAGTAAAACAGGGGGCGCGGGAATAGGGAATCAGCCCCAGCATTTT. It is translated as CASSKTGGAGIGNQPQHF.

Only one count was recorded for this clone. This chain joins TRBV7-6 and TRBJ2-7; a weak D match, TRBD2 (6 bases). Between the trimmed V and J ends, which lost 5 bases and 4 bases, there was a span of 15 bases. In germline, CDR1 is SGHVS, CDR2 FNYEAQ. The CDR3 has 14 residues. CDR3 in DNA: TGTGCCAGCAGCCAGGCAGGAGGGGCATACGAGCAGTACTTC. It translates to CASSQAGGAYEQYF.

The chain is built from TRBV7-9 and TRBJ2-1, with 7 bases that match TRBD2. Unmatched junction bases numbered 6, after V lost 3 bases and J lost 4 bases. Per germline, CDR1 SEHNR and CDR2 FQNEAQ (reference sequence). This CDR3 has 15 amino acids. The CDR3 is CASSFTGGLYNEQFF. The CDR3 region has the DNA TGTGCCAGCAGCTTCACGGGAGGTCTATACAATGAGCAGTTCTTC.

J is TRBJ1-2 and V is TRBV7-2, with a weak D call TRBD1 (5 bases). The germline V gene encodes CDR1 SGHTA and CDR2 FQGNSA. Trimming took 1 base from V and 6 from J, leaving 15 bases between them. The CDR3 runs to 15 residues. CDR3 bases: TGTGCCAGCAGCTTAGTTTGGGGGGAGAGCGATGGCTACACCTTC. Its translation: CASSLVWGESDGYTF. The full variable domain, completed using reference TRBV7-2 and TRBJ1-2, is GAGVSQSPSNKVTEKGKDVELRCDPISGHTALYWYRQSLGQGLEFLIYFQGNSAPDKSGLPSDRFSAERTGGSVSTLTIQRTQQEDSAVYLCASSLVWGESDGYTFGSGTRLTVV.

The V and J genes are TRBV29-1 and TRBJ2-7; D uncertain. CDR3 length: 14 residues. CDR1 is SQVTM, CDR2 ANQGSEA, per germline. The ends were cut back, 6 bases at V and 2 bases at J, with 17 bases in the middle. CDR3 bases: TGCAGCGTAGCCTCTAGGCTTATGCCCTACGAGCAGTACTTC. Its translation: CSVASRLMPYEQYF.

The gene calls are TRBV19 and TRBJ2-1; 7 nucleotides align to TRBD2. With V trimmed by 10 bases and J by 0 bases, 6 bases remained unmatched. This CDR3 comprises 14 residues. Germline CDR1 LNHDA, CDR2 SQIVND (reference sequence). CDR3 DNA sequence: TGTGCCACCAAGGAGCGGGACTCCTACAATGAGCAGTTCTTC. It yields the protein CATKERDSYNEQFF.

The rearrangement links TRBV7-9 to TRBJ1-2; a possible D gene is TRBD1 (5 bases). V shed 5 bases and J shed 6 bases, with 19 bases lying between them. Germline assignment: CDR1 SEHNR and CDR2 FQNEAQ (reference sequence). This CDR3 region has 15 residues. For the CDR3, the DNA is TGTGCCAGCAGCCCAACCGGAGGAGGGACTCATGGCTACACCTTC. As protein: CASSPTGGGTHGYTF.

The chain combines TRBV9 with TRBJ2-3; 10 bases are a match to TRBD2. The germline gives CDR1 SGDLS, CDR2 YYNGEE. The CDR3 spans 18 residues. V was pared by 0 bases and J by 4 bases, with 11 bases of the junction left unmatched. The CDR3 DNA sequence: TGTGCCAGCAGCGTAGGCCTAGCGGGAGCATCTGGAGCAGATACGCAGTATTTT. Amino acids: CASSVGLAGASGADTQYF.

CDR3 loop: CASSPTGGTEAFF. In DNA form, the CDR3 reads TGTGCCAGCAGCCCGACAGGGGGCACTGAAGCTTTCTTT. The chain has TRBV7-3 and TRBJ1-1, with TRBD1 matching 9 bases. The CDR3 is 13 residues long. Germline CDR1 SGHTA, CDR2 FQGTGA. The V and J ends lost 5 bases and 4 bases, in that order; junction bases with no gene match: 2.

Written as DNA, the CDR3 is TGTGCCAGCAGTTCTCAAGAGACCCAGTACTTC. Its translation is CASSSQETQYF. The genes are TRBV25-1 and TRBJ2-5; no firm D call. Germline V gene sequence: CDR1 MGHDK, CDR2 SYGVNS. V gave up 5 bases and J gave up 2 bases, with 3 bases separating them. The CDR3 totals 11 residues.

This clone was picked up one time. The chain is built from TRBV10-3 and TRBJ2-7, with 10 nucleotides matching TRBD2. The V gene's germline CDR1 is ENHRY and CDR2 SYGVKD. The CDR3 sequence is 18 residues long. The trim removed 3 bases at V and 2 bases at J, leaving 13 bases unmatched. This CDR3 is CAISEGFFSGRTTYEQYF. In nucleotides, the CDR3 is TGTGCCATCAGTGAAGGGTTTTTTAGCGGGAGGACCACCTACGAGCAGTACTTC.

The chain couples TRBV6-6 to TRBJ1-5, with D perhaps matching TRBD1 (5 bases). Trimming left V 6 bases short and J 3 bases short, with 12 bases between. This CDR3 has 14 amino acids. CDR1 is MNHNY and CDR2 is SVGAGI in the germline V gene (reference sequence). In nucleotides, the CDR3 is TGTGCCAGCAGATCCCAGGGATTCAATCAGCCCCAGCATTTT. Residues: CASRSQGFNQPQHF.

J is TRBJ2-1 and V is TRBV5-4, with 11 nucleotides matching TRBD1. CDR3 length: 17 amino acids. With V trimmed by 7 bases and J by 7 bases, 16 bases remained unmatched. Germline V CDR1 and CDR2: SGHNT, YYREEE (reference sequence). The CDR3 protein is CASRLAGTGGRGNEQFF. CDR3 nucleotides: TGTGCCAGCCGGCTCGCGGGGACAGGGGGGCGAGGGAATGAGCAGTTCTTC.

The V gene is TRBV19, the J gene TRBJ1-2; D is ambiguous. Deletions cut 5 bases from V and 3 bases from J, with 10 bases between. The CDR3 has 13 amino acids. Germline CDR1 and CDR2: LNHDA and SQIVND (reference sequence). The DNA of the CDR3 is TGTGCCAGTAGTCATGGGGAGGACTATGGCTACACCTTC. Amino acids: CASSHGEDYGYTF.